The present entry profiles one TCR beta chain with its context. This clone was counted only a few times. This receptor's antigen is unknown. No qualities accompany the bases; no much larger clone lies one base away. The sample originates from a study of blood T cell repertoires in COVID-19 (dated by TCRdb to 2018 to 2021). About the full investigation: Samples covering the acute and convalescent phases of COVID-19 were provided by collaborators in the United States, Italy and Spain. The prospective study material was composed of cDNA or gDNA derived from T cells, B-cell-depleted T cells, or PBMCs. Deeply sampled blood TCRbeta repertoires from subjects exposed to, actively infected with, or recovered from COVID-19 were included in the dataset. The repertoires were released in a freely available public database meant as a resource for research on the immune response to SARS-CoV-2. Samples were obtained from the ongoing ImmuneRACE study (first 160 participants) and from over a thousand subjects provided by 6 global collaborators. Sample metadata almost always included a de-identified subject ID, COVID-19 status, age in years and sex. Where available, HLA class I and class II types were taken from metadata supplied by the sample provider and were not determined by assay-based typing.

TCRbeta CDR3 regions were amplified from genomic DNA by means of the immunoSEQ Assay, a bias-controlled multiplex PCR. Regarding the original processing steps: The number of nucleated cells in each sample was estimated by amplification of reference gene primers within the assay. To quantify the absolute abundance of each unique TCRbeta CDR3 rearrangement, sequence reads were collapsed and filtered. For each sample, productive Simpson clonality was calculated by taking the square root of Simpson's diversity index across productive rearrangements. This is the immuneACCESS table as TCRdb keeps it, with only in-frame sequences that have V and J called. A part of the clones is gone; compared with another copy, unresolved V genes explain less than half, and the rest is unexplained. V and J calls and clone size come straight from that table; D and trimming were deduced from the DNA. The sample records 65,000 to 85,000 clones, around 79% of which are singletons. Of the sample, approximately 5.4% is held by the ten largest clones.

Compared with germline, V lacks 7 bases and J lacks 2 bases; bases without a gene match: 9. Its CDR3 holds 15 amino acids, cysteine through phenylalanine. Only the CDR3 DNA is retained, 45 bases long and in frame from the first base. The germline V gene sets CDR1 to MNHEY and CDR2 to SVGAGI. The collaborating institutions used their own protocols to collect whole blood in K2EDTA tubes. For TCRbeta analysis, collaborators shipped samples as frozen whole blood, isolated PBMCs, or DNA extracted from either of those sample types. Study-wide conclusions, independent of this receptor: The quantity of clinical and demographic metadata differed by source and by participant and was supplied without curation.

The source of this sequence is a man in his fifties or sixties with active or convalescent COVID-19. Source material: peripheral blood. The chain uses TRBV6-5 and TRBJ2-3, with 7 middle bases fitting TRBD2. The CDR3 here reads CASTGQRGSTDTQYF. The DNA sequence is given as TGTGCCAGCACGGGCCAGCGGGGATCCACAGATACGCAGTATTTT.